This passage covers 14 T cell receptor beta chains from one sample sequenced in a study of metastatic and nonmetastatic thyroid tumors. No patient had received any treatment before thyroid surgery. TCRdb reprocessed the PCR reads using MiXCR. The profile shows approximately 40,000 clones, over 9.5% of them singletons. The source material was blood. These receptors all come from a female donor with papillary thyroid cancer or a benign thyroid nodule (not recorded which). Some clones in this sample may be carry-over from other donors' samples.

This clone was recorded many times. The gene calls are TRBV11-3 and TRBJ2-3; D might be TRBD2 (6 bases). V dropped 1 base and J dropped 2 bases, with 19 bases sitting between them. Germline-derived CDR1 and CDR2 are SGHNT and YENEEA. There are 18 residues in the CDR3. CDR3 sequence reads: CASSLGYSAGTYTDTQYF. The CDR3 nucleotides read TGTGCCAGCAGCTTAGGGTATTCGGCGGGAACCTACACAGATACGCAGTATTTT.

This clone was detected many times. The gene calls are TRBV12-5 and TRBJ2-7; D is undetermined. The germline V and J ends were trimmed by 2 bases and 0 bases, with 11 bases remaining between them. Germline V gene lookup returns CDR1 LGHNT and CDR2 FRNRAP. CDR3 size: 15 residues. In nucleotides, the CDR3 is TGTGCTAGTGGTTTGAGACGAAACCTCTCCTACGAGCAGTACTTC. Its translation is CASGLRRNLSYEQYF.

The sample holds many counts of this clone. The chain has TRBV6-1 and TRBJ2-1; the match to TRBD2 covers 11 bases. This CDR3 comprises 15 residues. V trimming: 6 bases; J trimming: 4 bases; junction bases outside the gene matches: 5. The germline V gene encodes CDR1 MNHNS and CDR2 SASEGT. As DNA, the CDR3 is TGTGCCAGCAGGCCCGGGACTAGCGGTTACAATGAGCAGTTCTTC. Protein product: CASRPGTSGYNEQFF.

This clone showed up many times. This chain joins TRBV6-5 and TRBJ2-1; D is perhaps TRBD1 (6 bases). The CDR3 is 16 amino acids. Trimming removed 4 bases from V and 2 bases from J, with 15 bases in between. CDR1 MNHEY and CDR2 SVGAGI come from the germline V gene. This chain's CDR3 is CASSSGLGGAYNEQFF. CDR3 nucleotide sequence: TGTGCCAGCAGTTCCGGCCTAGGGGGTGCCTACAATGAGCAGTTCTTC.

This clone was seen at least ten times. This chain uses TRBV6-1 with TRBJ1-5; the match to TRBD1 covers 7 bases. The CDR3 runs to 15 residues. V was pared by 2 bases and J by 4 bases, with 5 bases of the junction left unmatched. Germline-derived CDR1 and CDR2 are MNHNS and SASEGT. The CDR3 spells CASSEYRGQNQPQHF. DNA of the CDR3: TGTGCCAGCAGTGAATACAGGGGACAAAATCAGCCCCAGCATTTT.

This clone was counted ten times or more. V is TRBV10-3 and J is TRBJ2-5; TRBD2 matches 7 bases. The CDR3 runs 14 residues. The ends lost 9 bases at V and 5 bases at J; junction bases unmatched: 12. Germline CDR1 and CDR2: ENHRY and SYGVKD. The CDR3 DNA sequence: TGTGCCATACGGGACTATTGGGGGGTGGAGACCCAGTACTTC. It codes for CAIRDYWGVETQYF.

In this sample, this clone turned up many times. The V call is TRBV5-1, the J call TRBJ2-3; 10 nucleotides line up with TRBD1. This CDR3 is built from 15 residues. Trimming cost V 0 bases and J 3 bases; bases outside gene matches: 1. Per the germline V gene, CDR1 is SGHRS and CDR2 is YFSETQ. The CDR3: CASSLAGQGTDTQYF. As DNA, the CDR3 is TGCGCCAGCAGCTTGGCGGGACAGGGGACAGATACGCAGTATTTT.

This clone was counted many times. Mismatch with germline at one junction end may stem from a read error. The V and J genes are TRBV7-7 and TRBJ2-1; a possible D gene is TRBD2 (5 bases). CDR3 length: 16 amino acids. Germline V gene lookup returns CDR1 SSHAT and CDR2 FNYEAQ (reference sequence). CDR3: CASSLARTTLYNEQFF. For the CDR3, the DNA is TGTGCTAGCAGCTTAGCGAGAACTACCCTGTACAATGAGCAGTTCTTC.

CDR3 amino acids: CATQRGSGTLEQYF. The CDR3 DNA is TGTGCCACCCAAAGGGGTAGCGGGACCCTCGAGCAGTACTTC. The rearrangement joins TRBV15 to TRBJ2-7; TRBD2 agrees at 8 bases. Germline CDR1 and CDR2: LNHNV and YYDKDF (reference sequence). Trimming removed 8 bases from V and 6 bases from J; junction bases left unmatched: 12. The CDR3 spans 14 residues.

In this sample, this clone turned up many times. J is TRBJ2-5 and V is TRBV19; D possibly matches TRBD1 or TRBD2 (5 bases each). Trimming took off 3 bases at V and 7 bases at J, with 12 bases between the two ends. Germline V gene lookup returns CDR1 LNHDA and CDR2 SQIVND (reference sequence). The CDR3 totals 13 residues. As DNA, the CDR3 is TGTGCCAGTAGTATGGGACGTCTTGGGACCCAGTACTTC. Translated, it gives CASSMGRLGTQYF.

This clone was counted at least ten times. This chain connects TRBV6-1 to TRBJ2-7; 7 nucleotides align to TRBD1. The V and J ends lost 5 bases and 3 bases, in that order; junction bases with no gene match: 7. Germline-derived CDR1 and CDR2 are MNHNS and SASEGT. This CDR3 has 14 amino acids. Here the CDR3 reads CASSPGQEYYEQYF. CDR3 bases: TGTGCCAGCAGTCCTGGACAGGAGTACTACGAGCAGTACTTC.

This clone was found many times. V and J are TRBV2 and TRBJ2-1, with D unresolved. Germline V gene sequence: CDR1 SNHLY, CDR2 FYNNEI. The CDR3 extends over 12 amino acids. The V end was cut by 6 bases, the J end by 0 bases, with 3 bases between. CDR3 in amino acids: CASSPSYNEQFF. The DNA of the CDR3 is TGTGCCAGCAGCCCCTCCTACAATGAGCAGTTCTTC.

This clone was found many times. The chain is built from TRBV4-3 and TRBJ2-2; the match to TRBD2 covers 13 bases. Germline loops: CDR1 LGHNA, CDR2 YSLEER. This CDR3 has 17 residues. After removal of 4 bases from V and 0 bases from J, the junction contained 2 bases not matched to a gene. CDR3 amino acids: CASSPGLAGANTGELFF. DNA of the CDR3: TGCGCCAGCAGCCCCGGACTAGCGGGAGCGAACACCGGGGAGCTGTTTTTT.

This clone occurred many times. The rearrangement links TRBV20-1 to TRBJ2-7; TRBD2 agrees at 9 bases. With 3 bases clipped from V and 4 bases from J, the junction kept 10 bases outside the gene matches. This CDR3 has 15 residues. CDR1 DFQATT and CDR2 SNEGSKA come from the germline V gene (reference sequence). In nucleotides, the CDR3 is TGCAGTGCTAGTACTGGCGGGAGGGCCCATTACGAGCAGTACTTC. Translated, it gives CSASTGGRAHYEQYF.